Following are 3 T cell receptor beta chains from one sample sequenced in a study of radiotherapy plus CTLA-4 blockade in lung cancer. Data came from immunoSEQ multiplex PCR; TCRdb stores just in-frame clones and leaves some out. The sample comprises about 48,000 clones, around 88% of which are singletons, and less than 20% rests with the top ten. The source was peripheral blood, collected from a patient treated with radiotherapy plus ipilimumab. The receptor source for this set is a human donor with non-small cell lung cancer that progressed on radiotherapy plus ipilimumab. Some clones in this sample may be carry-over from other donors' samples.

The CDR3: CASRQGFTEAFF. The CDR3 DNA is TGTGCCAGCAGACAGGGATTCACTGAAGCTTTCTTT. V and J are TRBV27 and TRBJ1-1; D is possibly TRBD1 (6 bases). The V end was cut by 6 bases, the J end by 4 bases, with 9 bases between. Germline CDR1 MNHEY, CDR2 SMNVEV (reference sequence). The CDR3 is made up of 12 amino acids.

This clone was picked up a small number of times. The chain recombines TRBV7-2 with TRBJ2-3, with D perhaps TRBD1 (6 bases). Trimming took 4 bases from V and 1 from J, leaving 12 bases between them. The CDR3 has 15 amino acids. Germline V gene data show CDR1 as SGHTA and CDR2 as FQGNSA. The CDR3 coding sequence is TGTGCCAGCAGCTGGAACAGGGTGGGCACAGATACGCAGTATTTT. This sequence encodes CASSWNRVGTDTQYF. Supplemented by reference TRBV7-2 and TRBJ2-3, the full variable domain reads GAGVSQSPSNKVTEKGKDVELRCDPISGHTALYWYRQSLGQGLEFLIYFQGNSAPDKSGLPSDRFSAERTGGSVSTLTIQRTQQEDSAVYLCASSWNRVGTDTQYFGPGTRLTVL.

The chain recombines TRBV5-6 with TRBJ2-1, with 10 positions matching TRBD2. The CDR3 is made up of 15 amino acids. V was clipped by 5 bases and J by 8 bases; unmatched bases: 10. Per germline, CDR1 SGHDT and CDR2 YYEEEE. DNA for the CDR3: TGTGCCAGCAGTTCTAAGCGGGGGGGCTTTCATGAGCAGTTCTTC. Amino acid sequence: CASSSKRGGFHEQFF.